The subject of this entry is one T cell receptor beta chain. CDR3 length: 13 amino acids. Germline lookup yields CDR1 SEHNR and CDR2 FQNEAQ (reference sequence). V lost 3 bases and J 1 base, leaving 7 bases between the germline ends. These data belong to a study of control samples from healthy donors and cancer patients. This table comes from immunoSEQ multiplex PCR, and its TCRdb copy is limited to in-frame clones, with some not included. Counted here are about 50,000 clones, about 93% occurring once; the ten biggest clones make up around a quarter. This sequence was found in a woman in her fifties or sixties with head and neck cancer. Input material: PBMCs. The chain employs TRBV7-9 and TRBJ2-7; unclear D gene. The CDR3 loop reads CASSFDGSYEQYF. For the CDR3, the DNA is TGTGCCAGCAGCTTTGACGGTTCCTACGAGCAGTACTTC.